Sequencing of this T cell receptor (beta chain) was carried out in a study of cytomegalovirus exposure and HLA in healthy donors. Study findings and constraints: Other equally common chains were less clonally expanded than HLA-associated TCR beta chains, a later analysis showed. The authors later linked a missense DCLRE1C variant to TCR beta V- and J-gene trimming.

On this clone itself: Its specificity is unknown.

V lost 3 bases and J 1 base, leaving 4 bases between the germline ends. The CDR3 is 13 residues long. Germline V gene lookup returns CDR1 GTSNPN and CDR2 SVGIG (reference sequence). PCR amplification relied on 60 Vbeta primers (plus 13 Jbeta primers). Per the authors' pipeline: About 83 million unique TCR beta chains, some 11 million shared, were counted in a later analysis. Sequencing was performed with immunoSEQ multiplex PCR; in TCRdb, only in-frame clones are kept and a portion is missing. The DNA was the basis for D and trimming; V, J and clone size are from that table. Of some 240,000 clones listed, 92% are singletons.

The sample was PBMCs. The chain recombines TRBV30 with TRBJ2-6; no clear D gene. This receptor was taken from a girl aged 2-15 years in good health and CMV-seronegative. The CDR3: CAWRRSGANVLTF. The CDR3 DNA reads TGTGCCTGGAGGAGGTCTGGGGCCAACGTCCTGACTTTC.